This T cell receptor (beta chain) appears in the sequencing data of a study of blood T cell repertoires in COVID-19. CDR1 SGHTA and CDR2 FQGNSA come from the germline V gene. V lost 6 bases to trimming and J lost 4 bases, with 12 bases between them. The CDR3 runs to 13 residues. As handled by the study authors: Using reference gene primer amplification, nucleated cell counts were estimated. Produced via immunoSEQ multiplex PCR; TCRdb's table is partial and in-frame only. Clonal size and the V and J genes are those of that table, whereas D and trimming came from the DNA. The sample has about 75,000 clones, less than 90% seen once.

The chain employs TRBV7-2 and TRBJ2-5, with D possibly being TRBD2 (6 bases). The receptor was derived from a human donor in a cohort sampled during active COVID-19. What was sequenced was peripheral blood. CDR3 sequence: CASRSAGRETQYF. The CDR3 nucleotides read TGTGCCAGCAGGTCAGCGGGCAGAGAGACCCAGTACTTC.